This is a list of T cell receptor beta chains from one sample in a study of blood T cells in healthy people across ages. TCRdb re-called the 5' RACE reads through MiXCR, storing one row per CDR3 protein. The table has over 1,200,000 distinct CDR3 sequences, approximately 59% seen once. Input material: blood. These receptors all stem from a man aged 18-30 years in good health. The CDR3 runs from the conserved cysteine through the conserved F or W. D genes are given only for firm matches. Some rows have no size entry. The others give once, few or many, or a class for an expanded clone.

clone size: -; J gene: TRBJ2-2; D gene: -; V gene: TRBV2; CDR3 length: 13; CDR3 protein: CASSLIVRGELFF; CDR3 DNA: TGTGCCAGCAGTCTAATTGTTCGGGGGGAGCTGTTTTTT
clone size: -; J gene: TRBJ1-2; D gene: -; V gene: TRBV27; CDR3 length: 15; CDR3 protein: CASSVGGASFYGYTF; CDR3 DNA: TGTGCCAGCAGTGTTGGGGGCGCTTCCTTCTATGGCTACACCTTC
clone size: few; J gene: TRBJ2-1; D gene: TRBD2; V gene: TRBV29-1; CDR3 length: 15; CDR3 protein: CSVGGATSGYNEQFF; CDR3 DNA: TGCAGCGTGGGGGGCGCGACTAGCGGTTACAATGAGCAGTTCTTC
clone size: once; J gene: TRBJ2-3; D gene: -; V gene: TRBV10-3; CDR3 length: 13; CDR3 protein: CAISVGATDTQYF; CDR3 DNA: TGTGCCATCAGTGTCGGGGCCACAGATACGCAGTATTTT
clone size: -; J gene: TRBJ2-6; D gene: TRBD1; V gene: TRBV29-1; CDR3 length: 12; CDR3 protein: CSVDGQGNVLTF; CDR3 DNA: TGCAGCGTCGATGGACAGGGGAACGTCCTGACTTTC
clone size: few; J gene: TRBJ2-1; D gene: -; V gene: TRBV7-9; CDR3 length: 13; CDR3 protein: CASSFDTYNEQFF; CDR3 DNA: TGTGCCAGCAGCTTCGACACCTACAATGAGCAGTTCTTC
clone size: -; J gene: TRBJ2-2; D gene: -; V gene: TRBV7-2; CDR3 length: 13; CDR3 protein: CASSLDSTGELFF; CDR3 DNA: TGTGCCAGCAGCTTAGACAGCACCGGGGAGCTGTTTTTT
clone size: once; J gene: TRBJ1-2; D gene: -; V gene: TRBV29-1; CDR3 length: 16; CDR3 protein: CSVDYDSVTTNYGYTF; CDR3 DNA: TGCAGCGTTGATTATGACAGCGTGACAACTAACTATGGCTACACCTTC
clone size: once; J gene: TRBJ1-6; D gene: TRBD1; V gene: TRBV4-3; CDR3 length: 16; CDR3 protein: CASSQASGQGASPLHF; CDR3 DNA: TGCGCCAGCAGCCAAGCGAGTGGACAGGGGGCTTCACCCCTCCACTTT
clone size: -; J gene: TRBJ2-7; D gene: TRBD2; V gene: TRBV28; CDR3 length: 15; CDR3 protein: CASSLDTSGGKDQYF; CDR3 DNA: TGTGCCAGCAGTCTCGATACTAGCGGGGGTAAGGACCAGTACTTC
clone size: -; J gene: TRBJ2-1; D gene: TRBD2; V gene: TRBV6-1; CDR3 length: 16; CDR3 protein: CASKDGSGTLMNEQFF; CDR3 DNA: TGTGCCAGCAAAGATGGGAGCGGGACCCTGATGAATGAGCAGTTCTTC
clone size: many; J gene: TRBJ2-5; D gene: TRBD2; V gene: TRBV20-1; CDR3 length: 20; CDR3 protein: CSARDLTSGSELGPQETQYF; CDR3 DNA: TGCAGTGCTAGAGATCTTACGAGCGGGAGTGAGTTGGGACCCCAAGAGACCCAGTACTTC
clone size: -; J gene: TRBJ2-2; D gene: -; V gene: TRBV20-1; CDR3 length: 13; CDR3 protein: CSALEGDTGELFF; CDR3 DNA: TGCAGTGCTCTGGAGGGGGACACCGGGGAGCTGTTTTTT
clone size: -; J gene: TRBJ1-2; D gene: -; V gene: TRBV29-1; CDR3 length: 14; CDR3 protein: CSVDPGGPNYGYTF; CDR3 DNA: TGCAGCGTTGATCCGGGGGGGCCTAACTATGGCTACACCTTC
clone size: -; J gene: TRBJ2-1; D gene: -; V gene: TRBV10-3; CDR3 length: 16; CDR3 protein: CAISDVHSTGFVEQFF; CDR3 DNA: TGTGCCATCAGTGACGTCCACTCAACGGGGTTTGTTGAGCAGTTCTTC
clone size: few; J gene: TRBJ2-1; D gene: TRBD2; V gene: TRBV4-1; CDR3 length: 15; CDR3 protein: CASSYQRGTYNEQFF; CDR3 DNA: TGCGCCAGCAGTTATCAGCGGGGGACTTACAATGAGCAGTTCTTC
clone size: -; J gene: TRBJ1-2; D gene: TRBD1; V gene: TRBV29-1; CDR3 length: 13; CDR3 protein: CSVVGDRGYGYTF; CDR3 DNA: TGCAGCGTTGTAGGGGACAGGGGTTATGGCTACACCTTC
clone size: -; J gene: TRBJ2-5; D gene: -; V gene: TRBV7-4; CDR3 length: 15; CDR3 protein: CTSSVNFHLRETQYF; CDR3 DNA: TGTACCAGCAGCGTTAACTTCCACCTTAGGGAGACCCAGTACTTC
clone size: few; J gene: TRBJ1-2; D gene: TRBD1; V gene: TRBV7-2; CDR3 length: 14; CDR3 protein: CASSFRDRVDGYTF; CDR3 DNA: TGTGCCAGCAGTTTCCGGGACAGGGTCGATGGCTACACCTTC
clone size: -; J gene: TRBJ2-4; D gene: TRBD2; V gene: TRBV7-2; CDR3 length: 19; CDR3 protein: CASSLVVGWRGGRGNIQYF; CDR3 DNA: TGTGCCAGCAGCTTAGTAGTGGGTTGGCGGGGGGGCCGGGGGAACATTCAGTACTTC
clone size: few; J gene: TRBJ2-4; D gene: -; V gene: TRBV4-1; CDR3 length: 14; CDR3 protein: CASSQVVVGYIQYF; CDR3 DNA: TGCGCCAGCAGCCAAGTGGTAGTGGGATACATTCAGTACTTC
clone size: -; J gene: TRBJ2-7; D gene: TRBD1; V gene: TRBV14; CDR3 length: 15; CDR3 protein: CASSQVRQGAGEQYF; CDR3 DNA: TGTGCCAGCAGCCAAGTTCGGCAGGGGGCAGGCGAGCAGTACTTC
clone size: -; J gene: TRBJ2-5; D gene: -; V gene: TRBV12-3/TRBV12-4; CDR3 length: 17; CDR3 protein: CASGPRPPDRLQETQYF; CDR3 DNA: TGTGCCAGCGGTCCCAGACCCCCTGACAGGCTCCAAGAGACCCAGTACTTC
clone size: -; J gene: TRBJ2-3; D gene: TRBD2; V gene: TRBV27; CDR3 length: 18; CDR3 protein: CASSSGTSGRRGMDTQYF; CDR3 DNA: TGTGCCAGCAGTTCCGGGACTAGCGGGAGAAGAGGTATGGATACGCAGTATTTT
clone size: few; J gene: TRBJ1-6; D gene: -; V gene: TRBV27; CDR3 length: 14; CDR3 protein: CASSYGAGNSPLHF; CDR3 DNA: TGTGCCAGCAGTTATGGGGCAGGTAATTCACCCCTCCACTTT
clone size: many; J gene: TRBJ2-3; D gene: -; V gene: TRBV20-1; CDR3 length: 14; CDR3 protein: CSARDPSSFDTQYF; CDR3 DNA: TGCAGTGCTAGAGATCCCAGTAGTTTCGATACGCAGTATTTT
clone size: -; J gene: TRBJ2-5; D gene: -; V gene: TRBV7-9; CDR3 length: 14; CDR3 protein: CASSFAGNQETQYF; CDR3 DNA: TGTGCCAGCAGCTTCGCGGGGAACCAAGAGACCCAGTACTTC
clone size: -; J gene: TRBJ2-1; D gene: TRBD2; V gene: TRBV10-3; CDR3 length: 12; CDR3 protein: CAINVSGRELFF; CDR3 DNA: TGTGCCATCAATGTTAGCGGGAGGGAACTGTTCTTC
clone size: -; J gene: TRBJ2-1; D gene: -; V gene: TRBV11-2; CDR3 length: 12; CDR3 protein: CASSGQVREQFF; CDR3 DNA: TGTGCCAGCAGCGGGCAGGTACGTGAGCAGTTCTTC
clone size: -; J gene: TRBJ2-5; D gene: -; V gene: TRBV6-5; CDR3 length: 13; CDR3 protein: CASSYSAGNEQYF; CDR3 DNA: TGTGCCAGCAGTTACTCGGCCGGTAATGAGCAGTACTTC
clone size: -; J gene: TRBJ2-2; D gene: -; V gene: TRBV11-2; CDR3 length: 16; CDR3 protein: CASGSQKGSRPGELFF; CDR3 DNA: TGTGCCAGCGGATCTCAGAAGGGGAGTCGGCCCGGGGAGCTGTTTTTT
clone size: -; J gene: TRBJ2-7; D gene: TRBD2; V gene: TRBV20-1; CDR3 length: 15; CDR3 protein: CSACSSGGVSYEQYF; CDR3 DNA: TGCAGTGCGTGTTCTAGCGGGGGGGTATCCTACGAGCAGTACTTC
clone size: -; J gene: TRBJ2-7; D gene: -; V gene: TRBV4-3; CDR3 length: 13; CDR3 protein: CASSQVRVTEQYF; CDR3 DNA: TGCGCCAGCAGCCAAGTTCGCGTCACTGAGCAGTACTTC
clone size: -; J gene: TRBJ1-1; D gene: -; V gene: TRBV4-2; CDR3 length: 14; CDR3 protein: CASSQEPSDTEAFF; CDR3 DNA: TGTGCCAGCAGCCAAGAGCCGTCGGACACTGAAGCTTTCTTT
clone size: once; J gene: TRBJ2-7; D gene: -; V gene: TRBV11-2; CDR3 length: 12; CDR3 protein: CASSPEYSPKYF; CDR3 DNA: TGTGCCAGCAGCCCGGAATACAGCCCCAAGTACTTC
clone size: -; J gene: TRBJ1-4; D gene: TRBD1; V gene: TRBV11-2; CDR3 length: 16; CDR3 protein: CASSSADRVIFEKLFF; CDR3 DNA: TGTGCCAGCAGCTCAGCTGACAGGGTGATATTCGAAAAACTGTTTTTT
clone size: -; J gene: TRBJ1-2; D gene: -; V gene: TRBV6-9; CDR3 length: 16; CDR3 protein: CASSPPDGERDDGYTF; CDR3 DNA: TGTGCCAGCAGTCCCCCGGACGGTGAAAGGGACGATGGCTACACCTTC
clone size: few; J gene: TRBJ2-3; D gene: TRBD1; V gene: TRBV7-9; CDR3 length: 15; CDR3 protein: CASSDGQGWTDTQYF; CDR3 DNA: TGTGCCAGCAGCGACGGACAGGGCTGGACAGATACGCAGTATTTT
clone size: -; J gene: TRBJ2-1; D gene: TRBD2; V gene: TRBV27; CDR3 length: 15; CDR3 protein: CASSAGTRPYNEQFF; CDR3 DNA: TGTGCCAGCAGTGCCGGGACTAGACCCTACAATGAGCAGTTCTTC
clone size: few; J gene: TRBJ2-3; D gene: -; V gene: TRBV4-1; CDR3 length: 14; CDR3 protein: CASSQLGVTDTQYF; CDR3 DNA: TGCGCCAGCAGCCAATTAGGCGTCACAGATACGCAGTATTTT
clone size: -; J gene: TRBJ2-5; D gene: -; V gene: TRBV20-1; CDR3 length: 11; CDR3 protein: CREGTSTPPYF; CDR3 DNA: TGCAGAGAGGGGACTTCCACCCCCCCGTACTTC
clone size: -; J gene: TRBJ2-5; D gene: -; V gene: TRBV6-6; CDR3 length: 15; CDR3 protein: CASSYLQGSGETQYF; CDR3 DNA: TGTGCCAGCAGTTACCTCCAGGGGAGCGGGGAGACCCAGTACTTC
clone size: -; J gene: TRBJ2-3; D gene: -; V gene: TRBV12-3/TRBV12-4; CDR3 length: 14; CDR3 protein: CASSVAGYPDTQYF; CDR3 DNA: TGTGCCAGCAGTGTAGCAGGGTATCCAGATACGCAGTATTTT
clone size: -; J gene: TRBJ2-7; D gene: TRBD1; V gene: TRBV29-1; CDR3 length: 13; CDR3 protein: CSAGTGTNYEQYF; CDR3 DNA: TGCAGCGCCGGGACAGGGACCAACTACGAGCAGTACTTC
clone size: -; J gene: TRBJ2-1; D gene: -; V gene: TRBV29-1; CDR3 length: 12; CDR3 protein: CSVELAYNEQFF; CDR3 DNA: TGCAGCGTTGAGCTAGCGTACAATGAGCAGTTCTTC
clone size: few; J gene: TRBJ2-7; D gene: -; V gene: TRBV21-1; CDR3 length: 16; CDR3 protein: CASSTRPSGGQYEQYF; CDR3 DNA: TGTGCCAGCAGCACGAGGCCTAGCGGGGGGCAATACGAGCAGTACTTC
clone size: -; J gene: TRBJ1-2; D gene: -; V gene: TRBV29-1; CDR3 length: 13; CDR3 protein: CSVEDPQAYGYTF; CDR3 DNA: TGCAGCGTTGAAGATCCACAGGCGTATGGCTACACCTTC
clone size: -; J gene: TRBJ2-7; D gene: -; V gene: TRBV11-1; CDR3 length: 17; CDR3 protein: CASSLQVTGGSYNEQYF; CDR3 DNA: TGTGCCAGCAGCTTACAAGTTACGGGGGGCTCCTACAATGAGCAGTACTTC
clone size: -; J gene: TRBJ2-1; D gene: TRBD1; V gene: TRBV20-1; CDR3 length: 16; CDR3 protein: CSARAHRGGGRNEQFF; CDR3 DNA: TGCAGTGCTAGAGCCCATCGAGGGGGCGGCCGCAATGAGCAGTTCTTC
clone size: once; J gene: TRBJ2-5; D gene: -; V gene: TRBV20-1; CDR3 length: 14; CDR3 protein: CSARDWTSQETQYF; CDR3 DNA: TGCAGTGCTAGAGATTGGACCTCGCAGGAGACCCAGTACTTC
clone size: -; J gene: TRBJ2-5; D gene: -; V gene: TRBV5-1; CDR3 length: 14; CDR3 protein: CASSPENGGGTQYF; CDR3 DNA: TGCGCCAGCAGCCCGGAAAACGGCGGAGGGACCCAGTACTTC
clone size: -; J gene: TRBJ2-7; D gene: -; V gene: TRBV20-1; CDR3 length: 16; CDR3 protein: CSARDSERRSSYEQYF; CDR3 DNA: TGCAGTGCTAGAGACTCAGAGAGGCGAAGCTCCTACGAGCAGTACTTC
clone size: -; J gene: TRBJ2-1; D gene: -; V gene: TRBV5-5; CDR3 length: 15; CDR3 protein: CASSLSSAGIHEQFF; CDR3 DNA: TGTGCCAGCAGCTTGTCTAGCGCCGGTATACATGAGCAGTTCTTC
clone size: few; J gene: TRBJ2-7; D gene: -; V gene: TRBV2; CDR3 length: 12; CDR3 protein: CASSVGRYEQYF; CDR3 DNA: TGTGCCAGCAGTGTGGGGCGGTACGAGCAGTACTTC
clone size: -; J gene: TRBJ2-1; D gene: -; V gene: TRBV3-1; CDR3 length: 13; CDR3 protein: CASSQALYNEQFF; CDR3 DNA: TGTGCCAGCAGCCAGGCCCTCTACAATGAGCAGTTCTTC